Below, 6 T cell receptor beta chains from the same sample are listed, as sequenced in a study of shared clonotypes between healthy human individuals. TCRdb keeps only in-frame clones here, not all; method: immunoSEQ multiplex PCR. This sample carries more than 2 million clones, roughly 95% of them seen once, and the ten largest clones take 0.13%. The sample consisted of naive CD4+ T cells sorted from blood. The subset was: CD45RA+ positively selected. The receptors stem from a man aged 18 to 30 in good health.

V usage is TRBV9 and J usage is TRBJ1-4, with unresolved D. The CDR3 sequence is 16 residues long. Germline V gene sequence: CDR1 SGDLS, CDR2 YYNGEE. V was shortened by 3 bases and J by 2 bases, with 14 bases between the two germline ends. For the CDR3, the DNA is TGTGCCAGCAGCGACCCCTCGGGGTTTACTAATGAAAAACTGTTTTTT. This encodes CASSDPSGFTNEKLFF.

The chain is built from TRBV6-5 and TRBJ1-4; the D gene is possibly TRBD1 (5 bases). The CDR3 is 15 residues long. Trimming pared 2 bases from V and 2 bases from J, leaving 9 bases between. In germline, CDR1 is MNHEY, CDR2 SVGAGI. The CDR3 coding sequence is TGTGCCAGCAGTTACCGGGGACGTACTAATGAAAAACTGTTTTTT. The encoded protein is CASSYRGRTNEKLFF.

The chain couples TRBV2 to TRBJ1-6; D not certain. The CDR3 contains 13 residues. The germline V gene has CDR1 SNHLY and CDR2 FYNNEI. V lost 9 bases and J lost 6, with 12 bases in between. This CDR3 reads CASLEIPNSPLHF. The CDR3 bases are TGTGCCAGTTTAGAGATCCCTAATTCACCCCTCCACTTT. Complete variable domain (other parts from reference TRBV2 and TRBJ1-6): EPEVTQTPSHQVTQMGQEVILRCVPISNHLYFYWYRQILGQKVEFLVSFYNNEISEKSEIFDDQFSVERPDGSNFTLKIRSTKLEDSAMYFCASLEIPNSPLHFGNGTRLTVT.

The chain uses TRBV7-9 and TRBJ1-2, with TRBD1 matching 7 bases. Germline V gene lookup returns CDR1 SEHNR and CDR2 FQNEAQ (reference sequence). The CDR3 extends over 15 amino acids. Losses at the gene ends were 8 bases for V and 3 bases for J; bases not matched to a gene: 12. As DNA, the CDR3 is TGTGCCAGCCTTCAGGGGGGAAGGGAGGACTATGGCTACACCTTC. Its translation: CASLQGGREDYGYTF.

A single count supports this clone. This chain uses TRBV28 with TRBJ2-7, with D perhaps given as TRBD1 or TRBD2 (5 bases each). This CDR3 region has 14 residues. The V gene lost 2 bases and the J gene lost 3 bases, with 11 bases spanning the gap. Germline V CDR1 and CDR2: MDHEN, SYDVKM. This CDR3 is CASSLGTSVYEQYF. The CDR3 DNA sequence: TGTGCCAGCAGTTTAGGGACCTCCGTCTACGAGCAGTACTTC. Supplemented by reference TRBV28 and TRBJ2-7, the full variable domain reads DVKVTQSSRYLVKRTGEKVFLECVQDMDHENMFWYRQDPGLGLRLIYFSYDVKMKEKGDIPEGYSVSREKKERFSLILESASTNQTSMYLCASSLGTSVYEQYFGPGTRLTVT.

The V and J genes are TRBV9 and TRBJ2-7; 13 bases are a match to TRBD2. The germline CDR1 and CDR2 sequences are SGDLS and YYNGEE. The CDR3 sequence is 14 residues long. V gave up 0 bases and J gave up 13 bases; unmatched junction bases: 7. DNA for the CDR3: TGTGCCAGCAGCGTAGGGACTAGCGGGGGCGAATCCTACTTC. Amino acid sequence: CASSVGTSGGESYF.